This TCR beta chain comes out of a study of T cell responses to AZD1222 COVID-19 vaccine. Study observations and caveats: Seropositive AZD1222 recipients at baseline numbered only five or six.

Points on this clone: Its specificity is unknown.

Profiled with immunoSEQ multiplex PCR; TCRdb holds only in-frame clones, not every one. The sample shows roughly 110,000 clones, roughly 87% of them seen only once. V lost 0 bases and J lost 7, with 10 bases in between. Germline V gene sequence: CDR1 LGHNA, CDR2 YSLEER. The CDR3 length is 14 residues. This chain links TRBV4-3 with TRBJ1-5, with a possible D match to TRBD1 (5 bases). The sequencing here drew on peripheral blood, taken 28 days after the second AZD1222 dose. This clonotype was obtained from an adult who received the AZD1222 COVID-19 vaccine. CDR3 DNA: TGCGCCAGCAGCCAAGACAGCAGGGCACAGCCCCAGCATTTT. It is translated as CASSQDSRAQPQHF.